Described below is a single T cell receptor (beta chain) sequence and its context. This record comes from a study of blood T cell repertoires in COVID-19. Study details: Samples came from the United States, Italy and Spain, spanning acute and convalescent COVID-19. Sources were T cells, B-cell-depleted T cells, or PBMCs; the material itself was cDNA or gDNA.

Data came from immunoSEQ multiplex PCR; TCRdb stores just in-frame clones and leaves some out. The data show approximately 100,000 clones, over 70% seen once. V lost 5 bases and J 7 bases, leaving 18 bases between the germline ends. The CDR3 extends over 15 amino acids. Looked up from germline, CDR1 is SEHNR and CDR2 is FQNEAQ (reference sequence). This sequence originates from an elderly woman with acute or convalescent COVID-19. Sequences were obtained from peripheral blood. The rearrangement uses TRBV7-9 and TRBJ2-1, with D possibly matching TRBD1 (6 bases). The CDR3 DNA reads TGTGCCAGCAGCCCCAAAAGATTTCAGGGGAATGAGCAGTTCTTC. It translates to CASSPKRFQGNEQFF.